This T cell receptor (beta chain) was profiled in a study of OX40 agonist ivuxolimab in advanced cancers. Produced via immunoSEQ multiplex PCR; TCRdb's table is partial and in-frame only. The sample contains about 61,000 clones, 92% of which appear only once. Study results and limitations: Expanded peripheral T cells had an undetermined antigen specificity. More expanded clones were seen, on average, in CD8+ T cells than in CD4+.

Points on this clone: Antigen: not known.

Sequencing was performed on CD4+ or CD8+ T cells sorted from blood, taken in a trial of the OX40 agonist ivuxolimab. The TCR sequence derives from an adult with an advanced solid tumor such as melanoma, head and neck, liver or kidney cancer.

CDR3 DNA sequence: TGTGCCAGCAGATTCCTCGGGACTGGCACAGATACGCAGTATTTT. This sequence encodes CASRFLGTGTDTQYF. The chain carries TRBV11-2 and TRBJ2-3; weak D call: TRBD2 (6 bases). The length of the CDR3 is 15 residues. CDR1 and CDR2 (germline): SGHAT, FQNNGV. V dropped 6 bases and J dropped 1 base, with 14 bases sitting between them.